The clone carrying this TCR beta chain was detected many times. Antigen specificity is unknown. This sample is part of a study of response to subunit inactivated influenza vaccine. Study-wide results and limits: There was a suggestion from the authors that each seasonal influenza vaccination recruits few new T cells.

This CDR3 contains 15 residues. The V end lost 0 bases, the J end lost 8 bases, and 15 bases lay between the germline ends. CDR1 is MGHRA, CDR2 YSYEKL, per germline. One entry per CDR3 protein, called by TCRdb with MiXCR from the RT-PCR reads. The sample carries about half a million distinct CDR3 sequences, roughly 11% recorded once. This TCR was sampled from a man in his forties or fifties who received an inactivated influenza vaccine. The V gene is TRBV4-1, the J gene TRBJ2-3, with a tentative D call TRBD2 (7 bases). The sample here was PBMCs from blood, taken about 40 days after vaccination. The CDR3 DNA sequence: TGCGCCAGCAGCCAAGATGCGGGGGCGAGGGGTACGCAGTATTTT. Encoded protein: CASSQDAGARGTQYF.